A selection of T cell receptor beta chains follows, all from one sample in a study of cytomegalovirus exposure and HLA in healthy donors. Produced via immunoSEQ multiplex PCR; TCRdb's table is partial and in-frame only. The data contain fewer than 90,000 clones, approximately 81% of them singletons. The sequencing sample was made of PBMCs. These receptors came from a woman aged 18-30 years in good health and CMV-seropositive. Each CDR3 is given with its conserved first and last residue. D genes are given only for firm matches.

V	D	J	length	CDR3	DNA
TRBV7-2	TRBD2	TRBJ2-7	15	CASSLVGLAEYEQYF	TGTGCCAGCAGCTTAGTGGGGCTAGCGGAATACGAGCAGTACTTC
TRBV27	TRBD2	TRBJ2-5	15	CASSGLGGLEETQYF	TGTGCCAGCAGTGGATTGGGGGGGTTGGAGGAGACCCAGTACTTC
TRBV9	TRBD2	TRBJ2-3	17	CASSVGSGGFSTDTQYF	TGTGCCAGCAGCGTAGGAAGCGGGGGTTTTAGCACAGATACGCAGTATTTT
TRBV28	NA	TRBJ1-5	17	CASSPPGSPYSNQPQHF	TGTGCCAGCAGCCCCCCAGGGTCCCCTTATAGCAATCAGCCCCAGCATTTT
TRBV6-1	NA	TRBJ2-7	14	CASSLNRRPYEQYF	TGTGCCAGCAGTTTAAACAGGCGTCCCTACGAGCAGTACTTC
TRBV4-2	NA	TRBJ2-7	13	CASSPSPIDEQYF	TGTGCCAGCAGCCCGAGCCCGATAGACGAGCAGTACTTC
TRBV13	NA	TRBJ1-2	13	CASSFGGDYGYTF	TGTGCCAGCAGCTTCGGGGGTGACTATGGCTACACCTTC
TRBV7-9	NA	TRBJ1-5	12	CASSLPSGPQHF	TGTGCCAGCAGCTTACCGAGTGGGCCCCAGCATTTT
TRBV10-1	NA	TRBJ1-6	15	CASSESSVDNSPLHF	TGCGCCAGCAGTGAATCCTCAGTGGATAATTCACCCCTCCACTTT
TRBV5-1	TRBD1	TRBJ1-2	15	CASSFTGQGKNGYTF	TGCGCCAGCAGCTTTACAGGACAGGGGAAGAATGGCTACACCTTC
TRBV19	NA	TRBJ2-7	13	CASSMGGRWEQYF	TGTGCCAGTAGTATGGGGGGTCGGTGGGAGCAGTACTTC
TRBV6-1	NA	TRBJ2-3	15	CASSSMAGGTDTQYF	TGTGCCAGCAGTTCTATGGCAGGGGGCACAGATACGCAGTATTTT
TRBV11-2	NA	TRBJ2-5	15	CASSQGQLKQETQYF	TGTGCCAGCAGCCAAGGACAGTTAAAACAAGAGACCCAGTACTTC